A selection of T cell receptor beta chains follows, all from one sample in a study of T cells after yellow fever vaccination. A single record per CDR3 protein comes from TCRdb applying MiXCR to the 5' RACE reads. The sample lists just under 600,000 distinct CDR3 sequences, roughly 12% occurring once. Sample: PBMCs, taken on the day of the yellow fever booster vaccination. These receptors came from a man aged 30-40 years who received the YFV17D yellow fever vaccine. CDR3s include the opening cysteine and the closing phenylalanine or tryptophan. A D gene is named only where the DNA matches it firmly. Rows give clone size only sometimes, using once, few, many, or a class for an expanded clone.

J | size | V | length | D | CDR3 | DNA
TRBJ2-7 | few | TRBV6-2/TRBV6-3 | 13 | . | CASRLGYSYEQYF | TGTGCCAGCAGACTAGGTTACTCCTACGAGCAGTACTTC
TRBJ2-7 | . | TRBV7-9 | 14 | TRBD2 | CASSPWGGIYEQYF | TGTGCCAGCAGCCCTTGGGGAGGGATCTACGAGCAGTACTTC
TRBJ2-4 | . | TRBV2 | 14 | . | CASCIMGGENIQYF | TGTGCCAGCTGCATTATGGGAGGCGAAAACATTCAGTACTTC
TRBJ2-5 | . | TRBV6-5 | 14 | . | CASSYGVRQETQYF | TGTGCCAGCAGTTACGGAGTGCGGCAAGAGACCCAGTACTTC
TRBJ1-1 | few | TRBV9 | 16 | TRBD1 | CASSVTGGPVNTEAFF | TGTGCCAGCAGCGTCACAGGGGGCCCTGTGAACACTGAAGCTTTCTTT
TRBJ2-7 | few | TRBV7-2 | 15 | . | CASSLGQLQTYEQYF | TGTGCCAGCAGTCTTGGACAGCTACAAACCTACGAGCAGTACTTC
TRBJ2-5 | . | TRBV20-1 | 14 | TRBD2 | CSAGRAGLEETQYF | TGCAGTGCTGGAAGAGCGGGACTAGAAGAGACCCAGTACTTC
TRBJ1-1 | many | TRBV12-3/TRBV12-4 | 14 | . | CASSPRRAYTEAFF | TGTGCCAGCAGTCCCAGAAGAGCATACACTGAAGCTTTCTTT
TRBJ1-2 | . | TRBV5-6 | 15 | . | CASSLDGLGHYGYTF | TGTGCCAGCAGCTTGGACGGACTGGGGCACTATGGCTACACCTTC
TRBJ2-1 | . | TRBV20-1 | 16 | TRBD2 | CSARDIAGTTMKEQFF | TGCAGTGCTAGAGACATAGCGGGAACTACAATGAAAGAGCAGTTCTTC
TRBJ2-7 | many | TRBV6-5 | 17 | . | CASSYSRAEQGSYEQYF | TGTGCCAGCAGTTACTCTCGAGCGGAACAGGGTTCCTACGAGCAGTACTTC
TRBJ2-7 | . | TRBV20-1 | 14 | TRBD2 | CSAPTSGRQKEQYF | TGCAGTGCCCCAACTAGCGGGAGGCAAAAGGAGCAGTACTTC
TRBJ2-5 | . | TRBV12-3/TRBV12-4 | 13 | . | CASTRPGLALEYF | TGTGCCAGCACCAGACCGGGACTCGCCCTGGAGTACTTC
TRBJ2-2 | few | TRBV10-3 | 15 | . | CAIEAGHKNTGELFF | TGTGCCATCGAAGCGGGACATAAGAACACCGGGGAGCTGTTTTTT
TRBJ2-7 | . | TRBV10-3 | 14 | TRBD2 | CAISGLAGAVEQYF | TGTGCCATCAGTGGACTAGCGGGAGCCGTCGAGCAGTACTTC
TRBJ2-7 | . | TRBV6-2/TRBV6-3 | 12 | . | CASSYSTREQYF | TGTGCCAGCAGTTACTCGACGAGGGAGCAGTACTTC
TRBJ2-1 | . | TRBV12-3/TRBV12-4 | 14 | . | CASSLSGLIDEQFF | TGTGCCAGCAGTTTGTCAGGGCTGATCGATGAGCAGTTCTTC
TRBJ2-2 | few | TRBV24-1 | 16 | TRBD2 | CATSDGLAGGTGELFF | TGTGCCACCAGTGATGGACTAGCGGGAGGGACCGGGGAGCTGTTTTTT
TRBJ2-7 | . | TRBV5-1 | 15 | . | CASSPSVKGNYEQYF | TGCGCCAGCAGCCCCTCAGTTAAGGGGAACTACGAGCAGTACTTC
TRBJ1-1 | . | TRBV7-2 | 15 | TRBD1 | CASSLWAGGITEAFF | TGTGCCAGCAGCTTATGGGCAGGGGGGATCACTGAAGCTTTCTTT
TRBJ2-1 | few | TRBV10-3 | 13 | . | CAISPDPYNEQFF | TGTGCCATCAGTCCAGACCCATACAATGAGCAGTTCTTC
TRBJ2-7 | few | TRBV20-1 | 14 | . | CSAISGPPVYEQYF | TGCAGTGCTATCTCGGGGCCCCCGGTGTACGAGCAGTACTTC
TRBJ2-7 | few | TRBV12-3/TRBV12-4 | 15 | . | CASSPRLARSYEQYF | TGTGCCAGCAGTCCCCGACTCGCGCGCTCCTACGAGCAGTACTTC
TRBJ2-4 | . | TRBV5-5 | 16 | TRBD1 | CASSLGWTGTKNIQYF | TGTGCCAGCAGCTTGGGATGGACAGGGACCAAAAACATTCAGTACTTC
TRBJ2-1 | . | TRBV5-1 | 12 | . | CASRYQDNEQFF | TGCGCCAGCAGGTACCAAGACAATGAGCAGTTCTTC
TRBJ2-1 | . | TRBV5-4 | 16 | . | CASSGGSLGSYNEQFF | TGTGCCAGCAGTGGGGGGAGCCTGGGATCCTACAATGAGCAGTTCTTC
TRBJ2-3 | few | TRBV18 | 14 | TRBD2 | CASSPRKRGDTQYF | TGTGCCAGCTCACCACGAAAGCGGGGAGATACGCAGTATTTT
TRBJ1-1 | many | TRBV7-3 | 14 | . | CASSLIGSNTEAFF | TGTGCCAGCAGCTTAATAGGATCCAACACTGAAGCTTTCTTT
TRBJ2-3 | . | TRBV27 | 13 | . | CASEGGLEDTQYF | TGTGCCAGCGAAGGGGGGCTTGAGGATACGCAGTATTTT
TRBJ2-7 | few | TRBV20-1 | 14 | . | CSAKGRLMGYEQYF | TGCAGTGCGAAGGGACGGCTTATGGGCTACGAGCAGTACTTC
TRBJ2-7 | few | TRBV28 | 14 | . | CASHPPYRSGEQYF | TGTGCCAGCCATCCACCCTATCGGTCGGGCGAGCAGTACTTC
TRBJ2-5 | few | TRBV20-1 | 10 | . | CSAVWGTQYF | TGCAGTGCCGTATGGGGGACCCAGTACTTC
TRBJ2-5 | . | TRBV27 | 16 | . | CASSLRAGSYQETQYF | TGTGCCAGCAGTTTACGGGCGGGATCGTACCAAGAGACCCAGTACTTC
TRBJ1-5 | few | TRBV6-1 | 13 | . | CASTLASDQPQHF | TGTGCCAGCACCTTAGCATCCGATCAGCCCCAGCATTTT
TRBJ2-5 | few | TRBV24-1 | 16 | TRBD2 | CATSTTSGRLGETQYF | TGTGCCACCAGTACTACTAGCGGGAGGCTGGGTGAGACCCAGTACTTC
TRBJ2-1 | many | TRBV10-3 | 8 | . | CAISGGIF | TGTGCCATCAGTGGGGGTATCTTC
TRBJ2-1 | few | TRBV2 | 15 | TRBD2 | CASRTSAMLYNEQFF | TGTGCCAGTAGGACTAGCGCCATGCTCTACAATGAGCAGTTCTTC
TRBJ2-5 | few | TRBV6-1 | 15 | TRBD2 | CANRRREGPQETQYF | TGTGCCAACAGGCGGCGGGAGGGCCCCCAAGAGACCCAGTACTTC
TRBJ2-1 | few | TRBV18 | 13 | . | CASSTTLGNEQFF | TGTGCCAGCTCAACAACATTGGGCAATGAGCAGTTCTTC
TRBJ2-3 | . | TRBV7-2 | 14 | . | CASSLRQSADTQYF | TGTGCCAGCAGCTTGAGGCAGTCCGCGGATACGCAGTATTTT
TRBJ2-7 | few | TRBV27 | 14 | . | CASRTLEASYEQYF | TGTGCCAGCAGGACCTTAGAAGCTTCCTACGAGCAGTACTTC
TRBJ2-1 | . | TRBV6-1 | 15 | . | CASSDWAENYNEQFF | TGTGCCAGCAGTGATTGGGCAGAAAACTACAATGAGCAGTTCTTC
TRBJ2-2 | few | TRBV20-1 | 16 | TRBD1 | CSASRLKTGDTGELFF | TGCAGTGCTAGTAGGCTAAAGACAGGGGACACCGGGGAGCTGTTTTTT
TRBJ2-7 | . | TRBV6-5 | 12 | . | CASKNGAYEQYF | TGTGCCAGCAAAAACGGGGCCTACGAGCAGTACTTC
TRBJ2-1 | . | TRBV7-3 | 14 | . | CASILGGSYNEQFF | TGTGCCAGCATCTTAGGGGGGAGTTACAATGAGCAGTTCTTC
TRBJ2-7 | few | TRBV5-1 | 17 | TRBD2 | CASSWGTSGISSYEQYF | TGCGCCAGCAGCTGGGGGACTAGCGGGATTAGCTCCTACGAGCAGTACTTC
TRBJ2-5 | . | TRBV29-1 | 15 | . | CSVCPGSGQRETQYF | TGCAGCGTGTGTCCGGGGAGCGGACAGAGGGAGACCCAGTACTTC
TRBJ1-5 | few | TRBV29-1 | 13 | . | CSVGEGGNQPQHF | TGCAGCGTTGGGGAGGGGGGCAATCAGCCCCAGCATTTT
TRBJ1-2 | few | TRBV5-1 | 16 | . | CASSGSGTPGGYGYTF | TGCGCCAGCAGCGGTTCTGGGACTCCTGGGGGCTATGGCTACACCTTC
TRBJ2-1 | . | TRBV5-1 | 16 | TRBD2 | CASSPPLADPINEQFF | TGCGCCAGCAGCCCCCCACTAGCGGACCCCATCAATGAGCAGTTCTTC
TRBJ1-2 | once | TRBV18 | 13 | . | CASSPPGEHGYTF | TGTGCCAGCTCACCACCGGGGGAGCATGGCTACACCTTC
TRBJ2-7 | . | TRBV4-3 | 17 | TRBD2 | CASSQGLAGSGAYEQYF | TGCGCCAGCAGCCAGGGACTAGCGGGATCGGGGGCCTACGAGCAGTACTTC
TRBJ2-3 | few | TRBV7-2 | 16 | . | CASSQPQGGVPDTQYF | TGTGCCAGCAGCCAGCCCCAGGGTGGGGTACCGGATACGCAGTATTTT
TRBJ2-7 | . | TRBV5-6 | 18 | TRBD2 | CASSLIGTSGRKTNEQYF | TGTGCCAGCAGCTTGATCGGGACTAGCGGGAGAAAAACGAACGAGCAGTACTTC
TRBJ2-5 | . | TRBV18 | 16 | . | CASSPPRRGLKETQYF | TGTGCCAGCTCACCACCTCGAAGGGGACTGAAAGAGACCCAGTACTTC